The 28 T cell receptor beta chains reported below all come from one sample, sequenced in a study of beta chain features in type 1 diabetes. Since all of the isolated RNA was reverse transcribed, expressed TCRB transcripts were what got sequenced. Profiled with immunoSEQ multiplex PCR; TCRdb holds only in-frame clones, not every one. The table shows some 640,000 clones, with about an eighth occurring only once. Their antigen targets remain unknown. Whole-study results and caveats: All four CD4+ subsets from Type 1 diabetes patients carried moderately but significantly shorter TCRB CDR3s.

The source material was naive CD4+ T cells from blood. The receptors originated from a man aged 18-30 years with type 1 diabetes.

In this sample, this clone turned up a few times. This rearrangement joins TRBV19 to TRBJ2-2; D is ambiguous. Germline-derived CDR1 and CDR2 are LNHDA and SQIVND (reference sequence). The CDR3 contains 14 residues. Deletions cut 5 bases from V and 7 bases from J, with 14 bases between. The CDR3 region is CASSFLLSGGELFF. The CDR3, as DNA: TGTGCCAGTAGTTTTCTTTTATCGGGCGGGGAGCTGTTTTTT.

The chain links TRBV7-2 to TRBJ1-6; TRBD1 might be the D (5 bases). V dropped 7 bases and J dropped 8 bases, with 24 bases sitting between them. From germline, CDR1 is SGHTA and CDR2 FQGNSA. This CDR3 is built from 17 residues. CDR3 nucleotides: TGTGCCAGCACCTCCGACTGGGGGGATAGGAGGGATTCACCCCTCCACTTT. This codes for CASTSDWGDRRDSPLHF.

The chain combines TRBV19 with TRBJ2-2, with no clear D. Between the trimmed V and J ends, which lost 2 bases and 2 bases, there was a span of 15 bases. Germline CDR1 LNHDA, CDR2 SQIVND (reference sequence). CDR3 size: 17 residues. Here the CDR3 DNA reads TGTGCCAGTAGTATAAGGGCTGGCAAGGGCAACACCGGGGAGCTGTTTTTT. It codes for CASSIRAGKGNTGELFF.

The CDR3 coding sequence is TGCAGTGCTCCCAAGTCGGCCGAGCAGTACTTC. As protein: CSAPKSAEQYF. The chain recombines TRBV20-1 with TRBJ2-7; D unclear. V dropped 5 bases and J dropped 6 bases, with 11 bases sitting between them. This CDR3 has 11 residues. Germline CDR1 is DFQATT and CDR2 is SNEGSKA (reference sequence).

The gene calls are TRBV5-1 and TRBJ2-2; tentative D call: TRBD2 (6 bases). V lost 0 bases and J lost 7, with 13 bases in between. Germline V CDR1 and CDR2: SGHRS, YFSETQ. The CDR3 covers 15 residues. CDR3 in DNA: TGCGCCAGCAGCTTGGCTGAAGGGAGGAACGGGGAGCTGTTTTTT. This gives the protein CASSLAEGRNGELFF.

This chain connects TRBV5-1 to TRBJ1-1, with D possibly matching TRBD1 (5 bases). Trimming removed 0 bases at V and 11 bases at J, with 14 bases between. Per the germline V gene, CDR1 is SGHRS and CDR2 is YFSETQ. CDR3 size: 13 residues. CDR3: CASSLEDRKGAFF. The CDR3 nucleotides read TGCGCCAGCAGCTTGGAAGACAGAAAAGGGGCTTTCTTT.

DNA for the CDR3: TGTGCCAGCAGCTTAAACGGTCCTCCTAACGAGCAGTACTTC. This encodes CASSLNGPPNEQYF. The chain recombines TRBV7-9 with TRBJ2-7, with unresolved D. Looked up from germline, CDR1 is SEHNR and CDR2 is FQNEAQ (reference sequence). The V end lost 2 bases, the J end lost 5 bases, and 13 bases lay between the germline ends. The CDR3 extends over 14 amino acids.

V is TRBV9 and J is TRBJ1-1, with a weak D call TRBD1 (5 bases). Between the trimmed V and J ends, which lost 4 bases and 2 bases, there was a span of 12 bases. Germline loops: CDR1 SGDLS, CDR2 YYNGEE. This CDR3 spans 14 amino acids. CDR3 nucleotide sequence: TGTGCCAGCAGCCTGGGACGGTCAAACACTGAAGCTTTCTTT. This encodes CASSLGRSNTEAFF.

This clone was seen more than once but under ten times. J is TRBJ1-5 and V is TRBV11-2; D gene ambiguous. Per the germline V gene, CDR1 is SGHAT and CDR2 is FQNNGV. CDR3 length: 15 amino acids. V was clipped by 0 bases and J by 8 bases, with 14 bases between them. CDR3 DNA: TGTGCCAGCAGCTTAGATTGGGCAGCCGACGAGCCCCAGCATTTT. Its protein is CASSLDWAADEPQHF. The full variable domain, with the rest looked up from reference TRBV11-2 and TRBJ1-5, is EAGVAQSPRYKIIEKRQSVAFWCNPISGHATLYWYQQILGQGPKLLIQFQNNGVVDDSQLPKDRFSAERLKGVDSTLKIQPAKLEDSAVYLCASSLDWAADEPQHFGDGTRLSIL.

The CDR3: CASSQGRRDEQFF. The CDR3 region has the DNA TGCGCCAGCAGCCAAGGTCGGCGGGATGAGCAGTTCTTC. The gene calls are TRBV4-3 and TRBJ2-1, with a weak D call TRBD2 (5 bases). Germline CDR1 and CDR2: LGHNA and YSLEER. The CDR3 spans 13 residues. The germline V and J ends were trimmed by 1 base and 8 bases, with 9 bases remaining between them.

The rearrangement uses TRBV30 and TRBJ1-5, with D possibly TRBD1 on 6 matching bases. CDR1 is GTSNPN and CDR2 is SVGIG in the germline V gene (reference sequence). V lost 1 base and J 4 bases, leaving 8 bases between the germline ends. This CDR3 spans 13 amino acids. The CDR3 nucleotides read TGTGCCTGGAGTGGGGACATAAATCAGCCCCAGCATTTT. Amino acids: CAWSGDINQPQHF.

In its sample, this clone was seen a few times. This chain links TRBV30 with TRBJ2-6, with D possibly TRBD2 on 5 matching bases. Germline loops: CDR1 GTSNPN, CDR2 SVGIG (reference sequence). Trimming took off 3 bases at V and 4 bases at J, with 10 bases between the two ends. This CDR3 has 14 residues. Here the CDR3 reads CAWSLASGANVLTF. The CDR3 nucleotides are TGTGCCTGGAGCCTAGCCTCGGGGGCCAACGTCCTGACTTTC.

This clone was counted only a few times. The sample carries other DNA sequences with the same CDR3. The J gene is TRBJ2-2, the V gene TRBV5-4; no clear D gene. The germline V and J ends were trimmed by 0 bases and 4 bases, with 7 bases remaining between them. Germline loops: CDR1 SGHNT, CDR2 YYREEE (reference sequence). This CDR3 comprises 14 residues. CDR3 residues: CASSLEGRTGELFF. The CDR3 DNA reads TGTGCCAGCAGCTTGGAGGGCCGCACCGGGGAGCTGTTTTTT.

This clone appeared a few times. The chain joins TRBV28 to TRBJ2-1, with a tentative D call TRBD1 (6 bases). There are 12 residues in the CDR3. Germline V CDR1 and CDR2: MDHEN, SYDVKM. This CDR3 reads CAYEGDYNEQFF. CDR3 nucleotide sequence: TGTGCATACGAGGGGGATTACAATGAGCAGTTCTTC. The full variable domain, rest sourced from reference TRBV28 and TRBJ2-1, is DVKVTQSSRYLVKRTGEKVFLECVQDMDHENMFWYRQDPGLGLRLIYFSYDVKMKEKGDIPEGYSVSREKKERFSLILESASTNQTSMYLCAYEGDYNEQFFGPGTRLTVL.

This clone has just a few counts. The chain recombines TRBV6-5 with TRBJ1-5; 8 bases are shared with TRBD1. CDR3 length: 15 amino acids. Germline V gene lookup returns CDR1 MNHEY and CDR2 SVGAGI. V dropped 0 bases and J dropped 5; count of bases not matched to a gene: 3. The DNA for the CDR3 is TGTGCCAGCAGTTACTCAGACAGGGGAGATCAGCCCCAGCATTTT. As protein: CASSYSDRGDQPQHF.

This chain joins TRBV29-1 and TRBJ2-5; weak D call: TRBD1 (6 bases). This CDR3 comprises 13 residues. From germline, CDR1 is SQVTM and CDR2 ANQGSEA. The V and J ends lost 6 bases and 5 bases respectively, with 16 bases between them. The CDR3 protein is CSVVQGPVETQYF. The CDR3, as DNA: TGCAGCGTCGTACAGGGCCCGGTGGAGACCCAGTACTTC.

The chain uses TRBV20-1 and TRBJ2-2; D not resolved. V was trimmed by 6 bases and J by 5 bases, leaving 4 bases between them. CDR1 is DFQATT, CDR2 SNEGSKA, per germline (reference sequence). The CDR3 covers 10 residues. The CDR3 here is CSAHTGELFF. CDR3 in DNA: TGCAGTGCCCATACCGGGGAGCTGTTTTTT.

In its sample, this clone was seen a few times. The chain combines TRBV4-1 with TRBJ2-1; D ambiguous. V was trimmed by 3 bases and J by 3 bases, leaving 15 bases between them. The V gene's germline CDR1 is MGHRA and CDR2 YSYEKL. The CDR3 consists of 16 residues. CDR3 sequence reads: CASSQATREFYNEQFF. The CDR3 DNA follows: TGCGCCAGCAGCCAGGCAACCCGTGAGTTCTACAATGAGCAGTTCTTC.

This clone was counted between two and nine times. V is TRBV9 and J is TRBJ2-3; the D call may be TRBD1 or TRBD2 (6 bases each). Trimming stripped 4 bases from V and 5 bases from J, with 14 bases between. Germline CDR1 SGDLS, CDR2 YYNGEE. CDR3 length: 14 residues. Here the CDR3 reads CASSFGGSGDTQYF. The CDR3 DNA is TGTGCCAGCAGCTTCGGGGGCTCCGGAGATACGCAGTATTTT.

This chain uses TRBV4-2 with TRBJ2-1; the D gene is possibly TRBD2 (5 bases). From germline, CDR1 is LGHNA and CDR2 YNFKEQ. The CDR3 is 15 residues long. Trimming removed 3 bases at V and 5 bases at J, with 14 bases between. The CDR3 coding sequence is TGTGCCAGCAGCCACGAGGGAACTAGGGACAATGAGCAGTTCTTC. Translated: CASSHEGTRDNEQFF.

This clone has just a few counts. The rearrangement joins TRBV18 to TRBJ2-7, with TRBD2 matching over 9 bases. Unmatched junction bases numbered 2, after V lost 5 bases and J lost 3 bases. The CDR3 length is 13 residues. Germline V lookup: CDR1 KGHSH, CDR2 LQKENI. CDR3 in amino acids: CASSVAGDYEQYF. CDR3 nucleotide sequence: TGTGCCAGCTCAGTAGCGGGAGACTACGAGCAGTACTTC.

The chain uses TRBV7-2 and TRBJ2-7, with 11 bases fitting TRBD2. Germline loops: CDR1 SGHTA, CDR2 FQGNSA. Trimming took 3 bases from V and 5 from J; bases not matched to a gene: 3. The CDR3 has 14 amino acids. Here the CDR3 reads CASSFTSGSHEQYF. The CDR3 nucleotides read TGTGCCAGCAGCTTTACTAGCGGGAGCCACGAGCAGTACTTC.

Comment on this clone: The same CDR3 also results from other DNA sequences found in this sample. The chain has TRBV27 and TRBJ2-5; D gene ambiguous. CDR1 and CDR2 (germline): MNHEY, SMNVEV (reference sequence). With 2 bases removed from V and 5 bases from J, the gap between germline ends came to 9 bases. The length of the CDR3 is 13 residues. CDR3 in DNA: TGTGCCAGCAGTTTAAGACCTCAGGAGACCCAGTACTTC. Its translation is CASSLRPQETQYF.

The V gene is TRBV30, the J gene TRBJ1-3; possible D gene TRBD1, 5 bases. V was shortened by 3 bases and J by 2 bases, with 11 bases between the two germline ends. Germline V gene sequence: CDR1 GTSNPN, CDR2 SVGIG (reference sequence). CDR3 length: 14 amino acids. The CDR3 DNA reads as TGTGCCTGGAGGTCCCCAGGGACTGGAAACACCATATATTTT. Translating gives CAWRSPGTGNTIYF.

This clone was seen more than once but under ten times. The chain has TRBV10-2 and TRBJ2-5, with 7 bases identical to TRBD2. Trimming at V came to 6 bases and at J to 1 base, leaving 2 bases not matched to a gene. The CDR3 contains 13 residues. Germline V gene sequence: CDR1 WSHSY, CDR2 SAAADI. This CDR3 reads CASRAGAQETQYF. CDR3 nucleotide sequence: TGCGCCAGCAGGGCGGGAGCCCAAGAGACCCAGTACTTC.

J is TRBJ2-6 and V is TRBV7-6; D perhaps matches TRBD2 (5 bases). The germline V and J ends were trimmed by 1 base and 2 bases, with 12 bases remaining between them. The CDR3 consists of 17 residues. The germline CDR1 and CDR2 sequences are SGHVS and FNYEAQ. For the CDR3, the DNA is TGTGCCAGCAGCTTAGTCCTTAGAGGGCCTGGGGCCAACGTCCTGACTTTC. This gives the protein CASSLVLRGPGANVLTF.

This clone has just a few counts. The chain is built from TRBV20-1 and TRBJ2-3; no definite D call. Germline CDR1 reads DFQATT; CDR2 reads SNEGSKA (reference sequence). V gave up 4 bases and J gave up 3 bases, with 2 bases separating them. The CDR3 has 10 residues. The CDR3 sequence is CSAMTDTQYF. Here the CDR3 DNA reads TGCAGTGCTATGACAGATACGCAGTATTTT.

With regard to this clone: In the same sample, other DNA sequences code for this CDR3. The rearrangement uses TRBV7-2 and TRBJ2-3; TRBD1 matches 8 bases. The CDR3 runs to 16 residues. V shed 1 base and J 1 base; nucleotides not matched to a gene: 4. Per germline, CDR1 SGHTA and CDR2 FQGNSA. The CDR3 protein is CASSLVGTGGTDTQYF. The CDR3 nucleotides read TGTGCCAGCAGCTTAGTCGGGACAGGAGGCACAGATACGCAGTATTTT.